This T cell receptor (beta chain) was found in a study of blood T cells in healthy people across ages. The CDR3 extends over 18 amino acids. V lost 5 bases and J 0 bases, leaving 22 bases between the germline ends. CDR1 is SGHTA, CDR2 FQGNSA, per germline. Extraction yielded at least 5 micrograms of total RNA per sample. The second PCR ran 7 to 11 cycles with a sample-barcoded 5' primer and J-beta primers. All cDNA molecules were each tagged by a template-switch adaptor with 12 random nucleotides. Samples each returned at least 3 million CDR3-containing paired-end reads. MiXCR, run by TCRdb on the 5' RACE reads, gives a single entry per CDR3 protein. Of about a million distinct CDR3 sequences listed, 35% to 40% are singletons.

The chain couples TRBV7-2 to TRBJ2-5; perhaps TRBD1 as D (6 bases). Material for sequencing was blood. This receptor was identified in a man aged 18 to 30 in good health. CDR3 nucleotide sequence: TGTGCCAGCAGCCGGATACCTCCGGGACACAAGTACCAAGAGACCCAGTACTTC. It codes for CASSRIPPGHKYQETQYF.